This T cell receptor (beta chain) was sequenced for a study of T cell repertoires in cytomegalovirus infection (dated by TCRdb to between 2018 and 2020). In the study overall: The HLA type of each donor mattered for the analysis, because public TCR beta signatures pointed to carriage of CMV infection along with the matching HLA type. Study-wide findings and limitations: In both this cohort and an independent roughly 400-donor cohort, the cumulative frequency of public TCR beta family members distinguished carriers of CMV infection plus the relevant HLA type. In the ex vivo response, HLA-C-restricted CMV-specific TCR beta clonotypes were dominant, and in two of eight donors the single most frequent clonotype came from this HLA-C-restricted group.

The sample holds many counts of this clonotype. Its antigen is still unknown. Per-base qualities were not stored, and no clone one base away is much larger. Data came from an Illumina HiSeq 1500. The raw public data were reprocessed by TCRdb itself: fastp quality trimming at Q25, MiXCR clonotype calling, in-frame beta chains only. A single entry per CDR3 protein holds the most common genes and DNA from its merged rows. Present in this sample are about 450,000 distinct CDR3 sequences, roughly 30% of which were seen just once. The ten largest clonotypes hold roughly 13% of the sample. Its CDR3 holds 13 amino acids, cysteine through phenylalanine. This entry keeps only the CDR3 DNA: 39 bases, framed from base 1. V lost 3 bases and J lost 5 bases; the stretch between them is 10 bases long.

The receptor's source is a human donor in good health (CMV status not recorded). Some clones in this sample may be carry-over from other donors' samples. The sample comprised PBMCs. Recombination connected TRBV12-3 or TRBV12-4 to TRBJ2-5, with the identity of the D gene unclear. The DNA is TGTGCCAGCAGTTTTGTGCCTCAGGAGACCCAGTACTTC. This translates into CASSFVPQETQYF.